A selection of T cell receptor beta chains follows, all from one sample in a study of cytomegalovirus exposure and HLA in healthy donors. Sequenced by immunoSEQ multiplex PCR; TCRdb stores in-frame clones only, minus some. The sample lists 100,000 to 150,000 clones, around two thirds seen once, with about 4.5% in the top ten. What was sequenced was PBMCs. The receptors here all came from a man in his sixties in good health and CMV-seropositive. CDR3s include the opening cysteine and the closing phenylalanine or tryptophan. The D gene is left open where the match is weak. Clone size is shown for a subset of rows, as once, few, many or a class of expanded clone.

clone_size	cdr3_length	v_call	j_call	d_call	cdr3_nt	cdr3_aa
NA	14	TRBV7-9	TRBJ2-6	NA	TGTGCCAGCAGTCACTCTGCTGGGGCCAACGTCCTGACTTTC	CASSHSAGANVLTF
NA	14	TRBV6-6	TRBJ2-7	TRBD1	TGTGCCAGCAGTTGGGACAGGGAAGTCTACGAGCAGTACTTC	CASSWDREVYEQYF
NA	13	TRBV5-1	TRBJ2-5	NA	TGCGCCAGCAGCTTGTTTCTGGCAGAGACCCAGTACTTC	CASSLFLAETQYF
few	15	TRBV14	TRBJ1-6	TRBD1	TGTGCCAGCAGCCAAGATGGCAGGGGGCGGTCACCCCTCCACTTT	CASSQDGRGRSPLHF
NA	12	TRBV30	TRBJ2-1	TRBD1	TGTGCCTGGACCGGGGACAGAAATGAGCAGTTCTTC	CAWTGDRNEQFF
NA	17	TRBV27	TRBJ2-5	TRBD2	TGTGCCAGCAGCCAAGGGCTAGCGGGGGGGGTTGGGGAGACCCAGTACTTC	CASSQGLAGGVGETQYF
NA	12	TRBV6-6	TRBJ2-7	TRBD1	TGTGCCAGCAGTGACAGGGGATACGAGCAGTACTTC	CASSDRGYEQYF
NA	17	TRBV5-6	TRBJ1-4	NA	TGTGCCAGCAGCTCCTCTAGGGCGGGCGCAACTAATGAAAAACTGTTTTTT	CASSSSRAGATNEKLFF
NA	15	TRBV5-6	TRBJ1-2	NA	TGTGCCAGCAGCTTGACAGGGCCCGTAGGCTATGGCTACACCTTC	CASSLTGPVGYGYTF
NA	14	TRBV5-6	TRBJ2-7	TRBD1	TGTGCCAGCAGCTTTGGGACAGGGATCTACGAGCAGTACTTC	CASSFGTGIYEQYF
NA	15	TRBV2	TRBJ2-3	TRBD2	TGTGCCAGCAGTGAACTAGCGGGGAGAACAGATACGCAGTATTTT	CASSELAGRTDTQYF
NA	16	TRBV5-6	TRBJ2-7	TRBD1	TGTGCCAGCAGCGGTACCGGGACAGGGGGCTCCTACGAGCAGTACTTC	CASSGTGTGGSYEQYF
NA	16	TRBV5-4	TRBJ2-5	NA	TGTGCCAGCAGCCAACGCCCCGAGCGACTACAAGAGACCCAGTACTTC	CASSQRPERLQETQYF
NA	14	TRBV6-1	TRBJ1-1	NA	TGTGCCAGTTCCTACCGCCCGGGGAACACTGAAGCTTTCTTT	CASSYRPGNTEAFF
NA	14	TRBV4-2	TRBJ2-2	NA	TGTGCCAGCAGCCCGGAAAGCGCCACCGGGGAGCTGTTTTTT	CASSPESATGELFF
NA	14	TRBV5-1	TRBJ2-5	NA	TGCGCCAGCAGCTCACTTCAGGGTCAAGAGACCCAGTACTTC	CASSSLQGQETQYF
once	14	TRBV15	TRBJ1-1	NA	TGTGCCACCAGCAGAGGCGAGGTCGCGGGGGGAGCTTTCTTT	CATSRGEVAGGAFF
NA	12	TRBV7-3	TRBJ2-3	NA	TGTGCCAGCGCCAACGCGGGGGATACGCAGTATTTT	CASANAGDTQYF
few	15	TRBV6-1	TRBJ2-6	NA	TGTGCCAGCCTGTTACACGGAGCTGGGGCCAACGTCCTGACTTTC	CASLLHGAGANVLTF
NA	14	TRBV6-5	TRBJ2-7	NA	TGTGCCAGCAGTTACGTCGGACTATCCTCCGAGCAGTACTTC	CASSYVGLSSEQYF
NA	14	TRBV5-1	TRBJ1-1	TRBD1	TGCGCCAGCAGCGTTGACAGGGCGTACACTGAAGCTTTCTTT	CASSVDRAYTEAFF
NA	14	TRBV19	TRBJ2-1	NA	TGTGCCAGTAGTATACCCCCGGACAGAAATGAGCAGTTCTTC	CASSIPPDRNEQFF
NA	14	TRBV5-1	TRBJ2-5	TRBD1	TGCGCCAGCAGCTTTACAGGGGCACAAGAGACCCAGTACTTC	CASSFTGAQETQYF
NA	16	TRBV4-2	TRBJ2-3	TRBD2	TGTGCCAGCAGCGTACAGCGGGGGGGAAGCACAGATACGCAGTATTTT	CASSVQRGGSTDTQYF
NA	12	TRBV2	TRBJ1-2	NA	TGTGCCAGCACAGAAGATAACTATGGCTACACCTTC	CASTEDNYGYTF
NA	12	TRBV29-1	TRBJ2-7	TRBD1	TGCAGCGTTTCGGGACAGGGCCTCGAGCAGTACTTC	CSVSGQGLEQYF
NA	14	TRBV7-2	TRBJ2-1	TRBD2	TGTGCCAGCAGGGCGGGGGTCTCCTACAATGAGCAGTTCTTC	CASRAGVSYNEQFF
NA	14	TRBV7-5	TRBJ1-1	NA	TGTGTCAGAAGCGCGACAGGGGCCCGCACTGAAGCTTTCTTT	CVRSATGARTEAFF
NA	12	TRBV7-2	TRBJ2-5	NA	TGTGCCAGCAGCTTAATCTCGGAGACCCAGTACTTC	CASSLISETQYF
NA	14	TRBV19	TRBJ1-1	NA	TGTGCCAGTAGTACCGACTTGGGTTGGGCTGAAGCTTTCTTT	CASSTDLGWAEAFF
NA	13	TRBV29-1	TRBJ1-4	NA	TGCAGCGTTGAACAAGGGGGGGGAGGGCAACTGTTTTTT	CSVEQGGGGQLFF
few	22	TRBV27	TRBJ2-6	TRBD1	TGTGCCAGCAGTTCGGGACAGGGGGCTGAGTTATTCGGGATCTCTGGGGCCAACGTCCTGACTTTC	CASSSGQGAELFGISGANVLTF
NA	13	TRBV5-1	TRBJ1-2	NA	TGCGCCAGCAGCTTGGCGGCTAACTATGGCTACACCTTC	CASSLAANYGYTF
NA	13	TRBV15	TRBJ2-5	NA	TGTGCCACCAGCAGAGAGGCCGCAGAGACCCAGTACTTC	CATSREAAETQYF
few	14	TRBV4-1	TRBJ1-3	NA	TGCGCCAGCAGCCAAGCAGGGGCTGGAAACACCATATATTTT	CASSQAGAGNTIYF